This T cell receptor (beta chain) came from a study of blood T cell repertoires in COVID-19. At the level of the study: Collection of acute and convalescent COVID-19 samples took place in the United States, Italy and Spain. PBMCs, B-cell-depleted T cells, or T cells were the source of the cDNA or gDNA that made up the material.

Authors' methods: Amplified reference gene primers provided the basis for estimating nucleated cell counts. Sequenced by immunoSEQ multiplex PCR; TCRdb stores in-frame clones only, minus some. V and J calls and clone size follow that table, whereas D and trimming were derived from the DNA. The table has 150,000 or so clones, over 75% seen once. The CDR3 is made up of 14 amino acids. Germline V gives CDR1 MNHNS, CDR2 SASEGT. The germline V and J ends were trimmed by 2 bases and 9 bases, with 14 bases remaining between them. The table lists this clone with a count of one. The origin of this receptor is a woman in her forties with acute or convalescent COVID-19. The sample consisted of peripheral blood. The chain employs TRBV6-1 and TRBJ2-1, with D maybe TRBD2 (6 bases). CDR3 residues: CASSEWGVSVEQFF. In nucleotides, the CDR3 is TGTGCCAGCAGTGAATGGGGGGTATCGGTTGAGCAGTTCTTC.